A selection of T cell receptor beta chains follows, all from one sample in a study of regulatory T cells in long-lasting Graves disease. TCRdb analysed the multiplex PCR reads with MiXCR anew, one entry per CDR3 protein. Of about 660,000 distinct CDR3 sequences in the sample, 30% were seen once. This specimen was peripheral blood mononuclear cells (PBMCs), taken when the disease was refractory, from a patient treated with antithyroid drugs. These receptors were taken from a female donor with Graves disease. Each CDR3 is given without its conserved first and last residue. Each record gives: J gene, V gene, CDR3 protein.

>TRBJ1-2|TRBV6-1
ASRKTGTYGYT
>TRBJ1-4|TRBV5-1
ASSLVGTFNEELV
>TRBJ1-6|TRBV12-3/TRBV12-4
ASSLAIRDSPLH
>TRBJ1-4|TRBV10-3
AISDGGREKLF
>TRBJ1-1|TRBV3-1
ASSHRGEAF
>TRBJ2-3|TRBV5-1
ASSLAVGQTDTQY
>TRBJ2-7|TRBV6-1
ASSEQPRDIGYEQY
>TRBJ1-5|TRBV7-9
ASSSEGGFQPQH
>TRBJ1-1|TRBV28
ASSPHTSGHNTEAF
>TRBJ1-5|TRBV12-3/TRBV12-4
ASSTSGDRGQPQH
>TRBJ1-5|TRBV28
ASSLQVRGNQPQH
>TRBJ1-4|TRBV20-1
SAKPGTVNEKLF
>TRBJ2-1|TRBV19
ASTTSADHYYNEQF
>TRBJ1-5|TRBV20-1
SAREGGASNQPQH
>TRBJ1-1|TRBV29-1
SVGGGQNTEAF
>TRBJ1-1|TRBV28
ASSLGGHSF
>TRBJ1-1|TRBV19
ASTPRGRTEAF
>TRBJ2-5|TRBV7-3
ASSPNPRGIQY
>TRBJ2-7|TRBV3-1
ASSKYLLGQSYEQY
>TRBJ2-4|TRBV19
ASSAGGAILAKNIQY
>TRBJ1-6|TRBV5-1
ASSPTGQGVTPLH
>TRBJ1-1|TRBV12-3/TRBV12-4
ASSLVARAHTEAF